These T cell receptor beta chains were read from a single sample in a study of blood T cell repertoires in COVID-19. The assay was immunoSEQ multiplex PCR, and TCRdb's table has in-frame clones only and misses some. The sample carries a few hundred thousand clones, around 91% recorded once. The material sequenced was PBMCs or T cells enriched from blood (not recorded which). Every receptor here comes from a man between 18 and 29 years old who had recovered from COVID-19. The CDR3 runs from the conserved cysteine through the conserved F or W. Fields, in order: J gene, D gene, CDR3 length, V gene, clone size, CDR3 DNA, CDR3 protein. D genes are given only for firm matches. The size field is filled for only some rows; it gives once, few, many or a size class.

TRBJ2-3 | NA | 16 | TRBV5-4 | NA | TGTGCCAGCAGCTTTATTGACCACCGGGTATCCAATACGCAGTATTTT | CASSFIDHRVSNTQYF
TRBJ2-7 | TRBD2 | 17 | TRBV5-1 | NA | TGCGCCAGCAAGGGGGGTGCGGCGGGAGGGCCCGGGGACGAGCAGTACTTC | CASKGGAAGGPGDEQYF
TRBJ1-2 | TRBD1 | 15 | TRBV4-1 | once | TGCGCCAGCAGCCAAGTCGACAGGGGAGGCGGTGGCTACACCTTC | CASSQVDRGGGGYTF
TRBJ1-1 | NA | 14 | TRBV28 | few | TGTGCCAGCAGTTTATTGGGCAGGAACACTGAAGCTTTCTTT | CASSLLGRNTEAFF
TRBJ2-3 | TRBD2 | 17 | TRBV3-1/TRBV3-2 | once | TGTGCCAGCAGCCAAGATGTACAACTAGCGGCAGCAGATACGCAGTATTTT | CASSQDVQLAAADTQYF
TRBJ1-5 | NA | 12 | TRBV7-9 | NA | TGTGCCAGCAGGAGAGAAGATCAGCCCCAGCATTTT | CASRREDQPQHF
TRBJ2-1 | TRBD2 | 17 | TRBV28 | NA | TGTGCCAGCAGTTTAAGCGGACTAGCGGGAGGTACGAATGAGCAGTTCTTC | CASSLSGLAGGTNEQFF
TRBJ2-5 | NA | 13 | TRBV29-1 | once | TGCAGCGTTGACCTTGGCAGGCAAGAGACCCAGTACTTC | CSVDLGRQETQYF
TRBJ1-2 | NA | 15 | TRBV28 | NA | TGTGCCAGCAGTTTAGTTGGCGGGTTGAGTTATGGCTACACCTTC | CASSLVGGLSYGYTF
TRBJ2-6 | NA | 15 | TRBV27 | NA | TGTGCCAGCAGTTTCCAGGCAGGTGGGGCCAACGTCCTGACTTTC | CASSFQAGGANVLTF
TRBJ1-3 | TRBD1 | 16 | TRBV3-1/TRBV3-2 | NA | TGTGCCAGCAGCCGCGGGACAGCCTTCTCTGGAAACACCATATATTTT | CASSRGTAFSGNTIYF
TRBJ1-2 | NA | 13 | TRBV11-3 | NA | TGTGCCAGCAGCTTAGATCACCGGTATGGCTACACCTTC | CASSLDHRYGYTF
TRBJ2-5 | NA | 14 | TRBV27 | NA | TGTGCCAGCAGTTCTCTCGCCTATCCTGAGACCCAGTACTTC | CASSSLAYPETQYF
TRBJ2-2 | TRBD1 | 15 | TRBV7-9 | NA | TGTGCCAGCAGGGACAGGAATGTAAACACCGGGGAGCTGTTTTTT | CASRDRNVNTGELFF
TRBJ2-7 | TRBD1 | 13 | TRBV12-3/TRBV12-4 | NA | TGTGCCAGCAGCCGACGGACAGGGGACGAGCAGTACTTC | CASSRRTGDEQYF
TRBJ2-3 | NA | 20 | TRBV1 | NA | TGCACCAGCAGCCAAGGAGTGACGGGACTAGCGGGAGGGCCTCCAGATACGCAGTATTTT | CTSSQGVTGLAGGPPDTQYF
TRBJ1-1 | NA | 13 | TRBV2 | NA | TGTGCCGGACACCCCCTAAGGAACACTGAAGCTTTCTTT | CAGHPLRNTEAFF
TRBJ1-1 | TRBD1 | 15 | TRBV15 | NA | TGTGCCACCAGCAAACCCGGACAGGCTGGCACTGAAGCTTTCTTT | CATSKPGQAGTEAFF
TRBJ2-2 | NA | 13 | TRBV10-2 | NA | TGCGCCAGCTGCCCGGCGAACACCGGGGAGCTGTTTTTT | CASCPANTGELFF
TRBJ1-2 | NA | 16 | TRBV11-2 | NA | TGTGCCAGCAGCTCCGGGGGGGTTTCTGGGAGCTATGGCTACACCTTC | CASSSGGVSGSYGYTF
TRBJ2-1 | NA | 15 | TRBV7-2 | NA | TGTGCCAGCAGCTTAGCAGCTCCCCCATACAATGAGCAGTTCTTC | CASSLAAPPYNEQFF
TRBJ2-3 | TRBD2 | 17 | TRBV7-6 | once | TGTGCCAGCAGCGAAAACCCTAGCGGGGGGAGCACAGATACGCAGTATTTT | CASSENPSGGSTDTQYF
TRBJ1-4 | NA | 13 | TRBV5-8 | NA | TGTGCCAGCAGCGGCACCTCTTATGAAAAACTGTTTTTT | CASSGTSYEKLFF
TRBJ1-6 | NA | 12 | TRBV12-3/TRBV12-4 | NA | TGTGCCAGCAGTTTGACTGGGTCACCCCTCCACTTT | CASSLTGSPLHF
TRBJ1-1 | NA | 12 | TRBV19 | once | TGTGCCAGTAGCGCAGGGAACACTGAAGCTTTCTTT | CASSAGNTEAFF
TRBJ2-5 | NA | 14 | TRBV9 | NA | TGTGCCAGCAGCGTAGTCGGGGCGGGGGAGACCCAGTACTTC | CASSVVGAGETQYF
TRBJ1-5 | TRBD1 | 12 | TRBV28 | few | TGTGCCAGCACAGCAGGGGGTCAGCCCCAGCATTTT | CASTAGGQPQHF
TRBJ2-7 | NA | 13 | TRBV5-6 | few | TGTGCCAGCAGCCCTGGGCCCCTATACGAGCAGTACTTC | CASSPGPLYEQYF
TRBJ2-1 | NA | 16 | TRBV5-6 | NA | TGTGCCAGCATACTAGCCGGGAGTGGGGCCTACAATGAGCAGTTCTTC | CASILAGSGAYNEQFF
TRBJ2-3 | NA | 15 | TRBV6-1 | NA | TGTGCCAGCAGTGAATGGTTCGACTTCACAGATACGCAGTATTTT | CASSEWFDFTDTQYF
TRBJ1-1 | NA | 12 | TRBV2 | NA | TGTGCCAGCAGTGACGTTACCCGGGGGGCTTTCTTT | CASSDVTRGAFF
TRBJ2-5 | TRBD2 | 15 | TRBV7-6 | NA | TGTGCCAGCAGCGTAACCGGGACTACTAAAGAGACCCAGTACTTC | CASSVTGTTKETQYF
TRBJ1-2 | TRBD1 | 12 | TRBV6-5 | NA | TGTGCCAGCAGGGGGACAGCCTATGGCTACACCTTC | CASRGTAYGYTF
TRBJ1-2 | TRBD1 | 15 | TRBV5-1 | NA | TGCGCCAGCAGCTTGGCCCTAGGGGGCGACTATGGCTACACCTTC | CASSLALGGDYGYTF
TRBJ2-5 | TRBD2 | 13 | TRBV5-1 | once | TGCGCCAGCAGCGTACTAGCGGGGGAGACCCAGTACTTC | CASSVLAGETQYF
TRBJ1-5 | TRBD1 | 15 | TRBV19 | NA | TGTGCCAGTAGTATCACAGGGGGTGGCAATCAGCCCCAGCATTTT | CASSITGGGNQPQHF
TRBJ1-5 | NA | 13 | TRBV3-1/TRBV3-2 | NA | TGTGCCAGCAGCCAAGGTTCGCGTCAGCCCCAGCATTTT | CASSQGSRQPQHF
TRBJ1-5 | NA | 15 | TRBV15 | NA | TGTGCCACCAGCAGAGATCCAGGGGATCGGCAGCCCCAGCATTTT | CATSRDPGDRQPQHF
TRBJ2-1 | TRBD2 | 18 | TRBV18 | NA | TGTGCCAGCTCACTCCTCGGGGGGGGTAGCGGGAACCCCAATGAGCAGTTCTTC | CASSLLGGGSGNPNEQFF
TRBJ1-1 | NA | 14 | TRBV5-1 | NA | TGCGCCAGCAGCTTAACTACTAGGAACACTGAAGCTTTCTTT | CASSLTTRNTEAFF
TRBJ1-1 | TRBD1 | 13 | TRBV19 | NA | TGTGCCAGTCTGGACAGGCGGTACACTGAAGCTTTCTTT | CASLDRRYTEAFF
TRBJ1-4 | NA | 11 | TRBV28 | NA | TGTGCCAGCAGCCCCAGTGAAAAACTGTTTTTT | CASSPSEKLFF